This T cell receptor (beta chain) is drawn from a study of blood T cell repertoires in COVID-19. Study as a whole: The United States, Italy and Spain supplied acute and convalescent COVID-19 samples. Sample material is recorded as cDNA or gDNA derived from T cells, B-cell-depleted T cells, or PBMCs.

This CDR3 region has 15 residues. V was clipped by 1 base and J by 3 bases; unmatched bases: 3. Germline V CDR1 and CDR2: MDHEN, SYDVKM. Original handling: Using reference gene primer amplification, nucleated cell counts were estimated. The data were produced by immunoSEQ multiplex PCR, yet TCRdb's version contains in-frame clones alone and is incomplete. The V and J calls and the clone size are those of that table, but D and trimming were determined from the DNA. Of under 200,000 clones in the sample, around 90% were seen once. The sequenced material came from peripheral blood. This rearrangement joins TRBV28 to TRBJ1-1, with TRBD1 identical over 9 bases. This receptor was identified in a man aged 40-55 years with active or convalescent COVID-19. This chain's CDR3 is CASSLSQGAYTEAFF. The CDR3 DNA reads as TGTGCCAGCAGTTTATCACAGGGGGCGTACACTGAAGCTTTCTTT.